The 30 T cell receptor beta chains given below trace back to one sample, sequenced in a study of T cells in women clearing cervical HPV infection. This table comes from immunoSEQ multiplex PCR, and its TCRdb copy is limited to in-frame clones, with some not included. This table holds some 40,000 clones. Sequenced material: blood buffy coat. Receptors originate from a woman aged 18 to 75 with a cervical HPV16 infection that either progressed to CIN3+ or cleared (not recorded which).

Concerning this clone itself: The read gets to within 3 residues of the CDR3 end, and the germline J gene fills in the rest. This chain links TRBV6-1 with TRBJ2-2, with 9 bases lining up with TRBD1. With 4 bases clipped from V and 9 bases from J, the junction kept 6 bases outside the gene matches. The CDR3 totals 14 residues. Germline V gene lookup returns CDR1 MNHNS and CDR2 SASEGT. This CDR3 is CASSGDRGIRELFF. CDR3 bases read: TGTGCCAGCAGTGGTGACAGGGGGATCCGGGAG.

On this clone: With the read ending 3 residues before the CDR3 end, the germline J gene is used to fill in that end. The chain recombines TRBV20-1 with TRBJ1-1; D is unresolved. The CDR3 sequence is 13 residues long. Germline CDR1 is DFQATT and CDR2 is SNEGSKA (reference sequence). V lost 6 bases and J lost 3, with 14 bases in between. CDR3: CSAKAGGDTEAFF. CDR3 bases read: TGCAGTGCCAAAGCGGGTGGGGACACTGAA.

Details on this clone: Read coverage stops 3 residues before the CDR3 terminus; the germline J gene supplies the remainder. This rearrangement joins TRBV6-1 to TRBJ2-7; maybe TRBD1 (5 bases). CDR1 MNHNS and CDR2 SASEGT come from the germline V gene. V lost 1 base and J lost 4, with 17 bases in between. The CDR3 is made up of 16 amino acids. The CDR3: CASSEERQPLVYEQYF. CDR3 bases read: TGTGCCAGCAGTGAAGAGCGACAGCCTCTCGTATACGAG.

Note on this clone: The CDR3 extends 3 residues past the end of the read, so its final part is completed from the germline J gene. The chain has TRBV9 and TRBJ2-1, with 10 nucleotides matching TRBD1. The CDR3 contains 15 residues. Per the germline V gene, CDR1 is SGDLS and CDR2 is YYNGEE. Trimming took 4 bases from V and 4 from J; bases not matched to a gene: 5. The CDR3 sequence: CASSPGTGAYNEQFF. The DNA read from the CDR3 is TGTGCCAGCAGCCCTGGGACAGGGGCTTACAATGAG.

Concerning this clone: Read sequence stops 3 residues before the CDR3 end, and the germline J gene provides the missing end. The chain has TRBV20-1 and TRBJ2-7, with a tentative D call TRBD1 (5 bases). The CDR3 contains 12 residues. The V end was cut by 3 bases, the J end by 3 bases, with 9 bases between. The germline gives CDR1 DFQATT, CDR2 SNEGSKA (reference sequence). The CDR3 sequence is CSARGLIYEQYF. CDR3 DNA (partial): TGCAGTGCTAGGGGGCTAATCTACGAG.

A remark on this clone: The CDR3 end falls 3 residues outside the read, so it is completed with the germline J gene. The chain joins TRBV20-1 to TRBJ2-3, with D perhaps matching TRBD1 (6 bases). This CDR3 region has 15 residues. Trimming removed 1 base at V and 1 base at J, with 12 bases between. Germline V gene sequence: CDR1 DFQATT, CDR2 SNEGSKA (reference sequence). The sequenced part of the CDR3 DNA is TGCAGTGCTAGAGTGGGGGCCGGGGGCACAGATACG. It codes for CSARVGAGGTDT. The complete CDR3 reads CSARVGAGGTDTQYF.

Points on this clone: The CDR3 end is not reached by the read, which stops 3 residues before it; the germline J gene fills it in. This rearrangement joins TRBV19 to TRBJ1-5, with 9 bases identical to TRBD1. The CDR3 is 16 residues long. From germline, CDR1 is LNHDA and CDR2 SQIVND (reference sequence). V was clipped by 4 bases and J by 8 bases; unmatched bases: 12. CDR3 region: CASSRSGTGNREPQHF. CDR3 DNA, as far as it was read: TGTGCCAGTAGTAGATCCGGGACAGGGAATAGGGAGCCC. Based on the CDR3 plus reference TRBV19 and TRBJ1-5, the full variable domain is DGGITQSPKYLFRKEGQNVTLSCEQNLNHDAMYWYRQDPGQGLRLIYYSQIVNDFQKGDIAEGYSVSREKKESFPLTVTSAQKNPTAFYLCASSRSGTGNREPQHFGDGTRLSIL.

The DNA read from the CDR3 is TGTGCCAGCAGTTTGGGGCAGGGAGGTGAAAAA. Encoded protein: CASSLGQGGEK. The full CDR3 protein reads CASSLGQGGEKLFF. The chain combines TRBV12-3 or TRBV12-4 with TRBJ1-4; D may be TRBD1 (5 bases). Read data end 3 residues before the CDR3 end; the end is taken from the germline J gene. V shed 3 bases and J shed 7 bases, with 12 bases lying between them. The CDR3 sequence is 14 residues long.

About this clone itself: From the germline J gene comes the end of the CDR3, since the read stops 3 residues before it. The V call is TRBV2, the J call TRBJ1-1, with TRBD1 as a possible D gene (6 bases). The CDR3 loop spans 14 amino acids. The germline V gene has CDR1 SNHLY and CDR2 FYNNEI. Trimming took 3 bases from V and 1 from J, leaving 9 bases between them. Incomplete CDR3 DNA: TGTGCCAGCAGTGACAGGGGCAGGAACACTGAA. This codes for CASSDRGRNTE. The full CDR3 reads CASSDRGRNTEAFF.

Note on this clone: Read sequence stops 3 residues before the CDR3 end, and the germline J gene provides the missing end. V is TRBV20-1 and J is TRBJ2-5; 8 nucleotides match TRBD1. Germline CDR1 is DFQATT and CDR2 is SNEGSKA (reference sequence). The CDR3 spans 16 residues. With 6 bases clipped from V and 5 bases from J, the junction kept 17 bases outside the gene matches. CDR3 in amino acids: CSADGKRQGAWETQYF. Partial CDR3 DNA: TGCAGTGCCGATGGGAAGAGGCAGGGGGCATGGGAGACC.

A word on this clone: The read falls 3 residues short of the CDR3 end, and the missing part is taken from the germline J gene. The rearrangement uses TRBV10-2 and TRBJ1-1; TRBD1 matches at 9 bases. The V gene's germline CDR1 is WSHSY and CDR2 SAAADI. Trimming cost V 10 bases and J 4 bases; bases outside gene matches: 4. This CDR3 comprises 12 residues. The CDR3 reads CATRQGGTEAFF. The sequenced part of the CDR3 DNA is TGCGCCACCAGACAGGGGGGCACTGAA.

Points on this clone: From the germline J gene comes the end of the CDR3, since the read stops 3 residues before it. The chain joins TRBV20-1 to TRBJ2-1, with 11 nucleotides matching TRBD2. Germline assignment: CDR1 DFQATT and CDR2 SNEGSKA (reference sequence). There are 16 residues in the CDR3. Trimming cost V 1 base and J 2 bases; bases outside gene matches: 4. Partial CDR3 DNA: TGCAGTGCTAGAGTTCTAGCGGGGGGAACCTACAATGAG. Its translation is CSARVLAGGTYNE. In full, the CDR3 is CSARVLAGGTYNEQFF.

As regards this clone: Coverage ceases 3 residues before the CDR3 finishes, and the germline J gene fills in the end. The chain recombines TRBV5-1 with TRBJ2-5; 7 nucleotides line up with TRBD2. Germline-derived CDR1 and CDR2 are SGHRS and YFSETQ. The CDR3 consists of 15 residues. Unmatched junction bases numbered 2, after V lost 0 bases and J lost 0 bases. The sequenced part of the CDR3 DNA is TGCGCCAGCAGCTTGGTGGCGGGGGACCAAGAGACC. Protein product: CASSLVAGDQET. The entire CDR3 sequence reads CASSLVAGDQETQYF. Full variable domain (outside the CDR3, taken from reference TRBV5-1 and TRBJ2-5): KAGVTQTPRYLIKTRGQQVTLSCSPISGHRSVSWYQQTPGQGLQFLFEYFSETQRNKGNFPGRFSGRQFSNSRSEMNVSTLELGDSALYLCASSLVAGDQETQYFGPGTRLLVL.

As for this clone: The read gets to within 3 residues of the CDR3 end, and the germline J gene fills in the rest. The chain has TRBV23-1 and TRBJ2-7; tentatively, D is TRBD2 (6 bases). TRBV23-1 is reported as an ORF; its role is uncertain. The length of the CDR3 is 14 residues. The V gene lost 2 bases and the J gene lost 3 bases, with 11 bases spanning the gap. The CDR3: CASSQLAGLYEQYF. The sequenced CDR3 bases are TGCGCCAGCAGTCAACTCGCGGGACTCTACGAG.

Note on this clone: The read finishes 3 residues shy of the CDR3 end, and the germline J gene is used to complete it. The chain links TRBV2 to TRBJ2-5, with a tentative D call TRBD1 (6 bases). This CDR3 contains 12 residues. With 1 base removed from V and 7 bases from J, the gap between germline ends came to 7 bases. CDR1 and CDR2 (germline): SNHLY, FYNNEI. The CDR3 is CASSEVRGTQYF. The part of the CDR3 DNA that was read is TGTGCCAGCAGTGAAGTCAGGGGGACC.

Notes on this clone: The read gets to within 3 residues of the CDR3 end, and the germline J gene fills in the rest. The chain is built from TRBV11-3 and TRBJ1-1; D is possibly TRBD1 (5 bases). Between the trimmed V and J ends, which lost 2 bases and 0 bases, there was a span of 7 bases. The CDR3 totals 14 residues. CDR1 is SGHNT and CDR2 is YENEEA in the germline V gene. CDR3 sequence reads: CASSLQGMNTEAFF. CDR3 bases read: TGTGCCAGCAGCTTACAGGGTATGAACACTGAA.

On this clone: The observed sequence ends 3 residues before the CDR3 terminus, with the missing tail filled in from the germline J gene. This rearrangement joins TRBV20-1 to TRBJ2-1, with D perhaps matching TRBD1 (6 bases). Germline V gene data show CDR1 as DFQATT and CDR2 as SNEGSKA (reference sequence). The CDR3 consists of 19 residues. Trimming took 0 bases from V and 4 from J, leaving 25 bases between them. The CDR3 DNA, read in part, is TGCAGTGCTAGAGATCGGGGCTTATTCGTCCGAGGGGGATACAATGAG. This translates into CSARDRGLFVRGGYNE. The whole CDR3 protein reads CSARDRGLFVRGGYNEQFF.

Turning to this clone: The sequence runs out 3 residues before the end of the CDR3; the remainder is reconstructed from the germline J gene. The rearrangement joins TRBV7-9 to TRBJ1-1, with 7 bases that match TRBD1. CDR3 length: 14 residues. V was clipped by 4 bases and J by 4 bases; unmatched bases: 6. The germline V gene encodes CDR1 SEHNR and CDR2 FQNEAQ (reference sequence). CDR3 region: CASSSTGSSTEAFF. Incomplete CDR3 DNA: TGTGCCAGCAGCTCGACAGGGTCCAGCACTGAA.

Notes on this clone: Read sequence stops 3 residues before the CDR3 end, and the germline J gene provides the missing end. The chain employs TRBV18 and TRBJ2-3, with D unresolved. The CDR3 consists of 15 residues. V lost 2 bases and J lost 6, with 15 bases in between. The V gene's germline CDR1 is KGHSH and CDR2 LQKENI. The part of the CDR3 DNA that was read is TGTGCCAGCTCACCAAAGGGTCCCTCACTGGATACG. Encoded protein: CASSPKGPSLDT. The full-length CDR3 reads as CASSPKGPSLDTQYF.

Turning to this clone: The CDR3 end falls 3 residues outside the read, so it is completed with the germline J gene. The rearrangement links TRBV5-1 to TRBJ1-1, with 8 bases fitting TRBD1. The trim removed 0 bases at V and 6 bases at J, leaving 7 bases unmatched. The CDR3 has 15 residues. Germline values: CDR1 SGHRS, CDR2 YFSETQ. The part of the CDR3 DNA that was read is TGCGCCAGCAGCTTGGAAGGACAGGGTATATCTGAA. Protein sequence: CASSLEGQGISE. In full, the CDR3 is CASSLEGQGISEAFF.

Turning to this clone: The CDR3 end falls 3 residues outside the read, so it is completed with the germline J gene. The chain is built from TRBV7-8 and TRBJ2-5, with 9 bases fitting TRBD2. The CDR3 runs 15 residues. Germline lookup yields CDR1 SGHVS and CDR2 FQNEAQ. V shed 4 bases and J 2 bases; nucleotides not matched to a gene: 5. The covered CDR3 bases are TGTGCCAGCAGCTCTACTAGCGGGCGTCAAGAGACC. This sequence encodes CASSSTSGRQET. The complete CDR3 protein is CASSSTSGRQETQYF.

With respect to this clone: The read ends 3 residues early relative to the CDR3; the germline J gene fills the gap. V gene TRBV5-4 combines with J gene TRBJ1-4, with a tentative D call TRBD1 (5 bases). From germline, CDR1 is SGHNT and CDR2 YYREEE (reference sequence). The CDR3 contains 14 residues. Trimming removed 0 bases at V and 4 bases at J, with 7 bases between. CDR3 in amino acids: CASSLGQSNEKLFF. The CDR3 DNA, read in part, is TGTGCCAGCAGCTTGGGACAGAGTAATGAAAAA.

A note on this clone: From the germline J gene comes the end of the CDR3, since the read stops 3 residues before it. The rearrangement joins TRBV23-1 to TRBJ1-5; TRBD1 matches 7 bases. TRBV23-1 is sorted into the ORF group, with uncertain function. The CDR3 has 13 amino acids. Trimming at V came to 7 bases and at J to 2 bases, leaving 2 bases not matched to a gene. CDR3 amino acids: CASKQGGNQPQHF. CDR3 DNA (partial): TGCGCCAGCAAGCAGGGGGGCAATCAGCCC.

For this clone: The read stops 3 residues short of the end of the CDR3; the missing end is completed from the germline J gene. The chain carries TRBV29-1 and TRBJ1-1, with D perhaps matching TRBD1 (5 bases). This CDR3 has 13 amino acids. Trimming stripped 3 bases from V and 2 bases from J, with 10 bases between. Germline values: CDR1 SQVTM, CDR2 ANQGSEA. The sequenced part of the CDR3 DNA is TGCAGCGTTGACGGACAATCAAACACTGAA. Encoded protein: CSVDGQSNTE. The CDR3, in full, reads CSVDGQSNTEAFF.

Incomplete CDR3 DNA: TGCGCCAGCAGCTTGGAGGGCAGCTCTGGAAACACC. It specifies CASSLEGSSGNT. In full, the CDR3 reads CASSLEGSSGNTIYF. V gene TRBV5-1 combines with J gene TRBJ1-3; D remains ambiguous. The sequence runs out 3 residues before the end of the CDR3; the remainder is reconstructed from the germline J gene. The germline CDR1 and CDR2 sequences are SGHRS and YFSETQ. With 0 bases removed from V and 0 bases from J, the gap between germline ends came to 7 bases. The CDR3 contains 15 residues.

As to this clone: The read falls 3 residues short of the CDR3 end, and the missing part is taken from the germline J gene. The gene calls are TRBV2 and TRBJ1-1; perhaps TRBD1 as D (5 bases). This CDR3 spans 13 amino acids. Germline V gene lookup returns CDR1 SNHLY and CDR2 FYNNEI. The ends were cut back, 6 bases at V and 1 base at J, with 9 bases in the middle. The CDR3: CASSAGQNTEAFF. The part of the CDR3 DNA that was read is TGTGCCAGCAGCGCCGGACAGAACACTGAA.

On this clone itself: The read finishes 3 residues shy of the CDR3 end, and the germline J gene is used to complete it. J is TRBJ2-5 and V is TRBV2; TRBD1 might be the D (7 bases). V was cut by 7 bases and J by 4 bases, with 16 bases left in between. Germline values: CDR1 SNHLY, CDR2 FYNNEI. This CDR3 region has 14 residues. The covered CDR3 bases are TGTGCCAGCATACGAGGAGGGGGCGCAGAGACC. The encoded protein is CASIRGGGAET. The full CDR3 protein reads CASIRGGGAETQYF. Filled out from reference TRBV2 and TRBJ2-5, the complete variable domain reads EPEVTQTPSHQVTQMGQEVILRCVPISNHLYFYWYRQILGQKVEFLVSFYNNEISEKSEIFDDQFSVERPDGSNFTLKIRSTKLEDSAMYFCASIRGGGAETQYFGPGTRLLVL.

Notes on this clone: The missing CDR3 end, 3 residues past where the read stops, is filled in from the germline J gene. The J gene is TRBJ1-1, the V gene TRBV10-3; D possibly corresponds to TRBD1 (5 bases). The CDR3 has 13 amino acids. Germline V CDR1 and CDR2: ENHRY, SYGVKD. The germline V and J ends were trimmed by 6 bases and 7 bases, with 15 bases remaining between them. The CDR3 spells CAISVGRGYEAFF. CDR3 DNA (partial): TGTGCCATCAGCGTTGGTCGGGGGTATGAA.

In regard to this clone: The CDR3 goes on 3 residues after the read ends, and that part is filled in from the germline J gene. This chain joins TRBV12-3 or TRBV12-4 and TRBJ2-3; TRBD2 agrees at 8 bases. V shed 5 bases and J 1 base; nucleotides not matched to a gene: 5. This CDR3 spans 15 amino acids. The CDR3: CASSLSGTRTDTQYF. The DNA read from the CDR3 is TGTGCCAGCAGTCTTAGCGGGACTCGCACAGATACG.

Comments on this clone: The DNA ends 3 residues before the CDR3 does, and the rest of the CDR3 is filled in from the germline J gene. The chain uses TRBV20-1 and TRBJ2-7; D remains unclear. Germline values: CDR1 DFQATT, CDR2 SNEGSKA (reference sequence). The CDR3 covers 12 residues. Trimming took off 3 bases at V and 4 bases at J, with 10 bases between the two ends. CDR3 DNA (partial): TGCAGTGCTAGTCCCTTAACTTACGAG. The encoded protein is CSASPLTYE. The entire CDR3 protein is CSASPLTYEQYF.